Listed below are T cell receptor beta chains from one sample, sequenced in a study of blood T cell repertoires in COVID-19. TCRdb's copy holds only in-frame clones and misses some; the assay was immunoSEQ multiplex PCR. The data hold under 200,000 clones, with 70% to 85% observed a single time. Sequencing was done on a sample of PBMCs or T cells enriched from blood (not recorded which). All receptors derive from a woman aged 55-69 years with acute COVID-19. Each CDR3 is given with its conserved first and last residue.

>TRBJ2-7|TRBV4-2|14
CASSQGAGVNEQYF
>TRBJ1-2|TRBV9|13
CASRTAENYGYTF
>TRBJ2-2|TRBV6-5|15
CASTSRGVDTGELFF
>TRBJ1-1|TRBV9|15
CASSLGGEGNLGAFF
>TRBJ2-2|TRBV19|16
CASSAGALKNTGELFF
>TRBJ1-1|TRBV5-5|14
CASSLIGAGTEAFF
>TRBJ1-2|TRBV12-3/TRBV12-4|13
CASRPGRNYGYTF
>TRBJ1-2|TRBV5-4|15
CATDRQEGVNYGYTF
>TRBJ1-2|TRBV7-9|11
CASAGVYGYTF
>TRBJ1-1|TRBV6-5|13
CASSGLTNTEAFF
>TRBJ2-5|TRBV7-9|15
CASSLPSGYQETQYF
>TRBJ1-3|TRBV28|15
CASSLAPTGVDTIYF
>TRBJ1-1|TRBV19|16
CASSTQMGLSRVEAFF
>TRBJ2-3|TRBV7-2|17
CASSADSGGPTQDTQYF
>TRBJ2-3|TRBV29-1|12
CSVDEGADTQYF
>TRBJ1-6|TRBV19|14
CASSKDRGDSPLHF
>TRBJ2-7|TRBV6-5|14
CATAPIAGAYEQYF
>TRBJ2-5|TRBV7-2|15
CASSLVHSGGETQYF
>TRBJ2-2|TRBV5-5|17
CASSLGPGTANTGELFF